These 23 T cell receptor beta chains originate from one sample sequenced in a study of cytomegalovirus exposure and HLA in healthy donors. The PCR had 60 Vbeta and 13 Jbeta primers. Clones were read by immunoSEQ multiplex PCR, and TCRdb kept only the in-frame ones, dropping some. The sample lists 200,000 to 250,000 clones, about 82% occurring once. The sequencing input was PBMCs. The receptors were gathered from a man aged 25 to 45 in good health and CMV-seronegative.

This chain connects TRBV27 to TRBJ2-2; 9 bases fit TRBD1. Germline assignment: CDR1 MNHEY and CDR2 SMNVEV (reference sequence). This CDR3 is built from 14 residues. V was pared by 4 bases and J by 4 bases, with 1 base of the junction left unmatched. The CDR3 DNA reads as TGTGCCAGCAGTTCGACAGGGGGCACCGGGGAGCTGTTTTTT. Translation gives CASSSTGGTGELFF.

This clone was detected only once. The chain uses TRBV5-5 and TRBJ1-2, with 7 bases identical to TRBD1. J was trimmed by 5 bases and V by 4 bases; bases with no gene match: 20. The CDR3 runs to 18 residues. Germline V gene sequence: CDR1 SGHKS, CDR2 YYEKEE (reference sequence). The CDR3 DNA reads TGTGCCAGCAGCCTCCGGACAGGAACGGATAGGGTGGGGTATGGCTACACCTTC. Its protein product is CASSLRTGTDRVGYGYTF.

CDR3: CSVDGTEAFF. The DNA for the CDR3 is TGCAGCGTTGACGGGACAGAAGCTTTCTTT. J is TRBJ1-1 and V is TRBV29-1, with D possibly being TRBD1 (6 bases). The CDR3 has 10 amino acids. Germline CDR1 and CDR2: SQVTM and ANQGSEA. V shed 3 bases and J shed 8 bases, with 7 bases lying between them.

This clone appeared a single time. The rearrangement links TRBV5-1 to TRBJ2-1, with 15 positions matching TRBD2. CDR3 length: 17 residues. Germline trimming cut 3 bases from V and 4 bases from J; bases unmatched to any gene: 5. Germline CDR1 SGHRS, CDR2 YFSETQ. This chain's CDR3 is CASSSGLAGGVYNEQFF. In DNA, the CDR3 is TGCGCCAGCAGCTCGGGACTAGCGGGGGGAGTGTACAATGAGCAGTTCTTC.

This chain links TRBV5-1 with TRBJ1-2; 8 bases line up with TRBD1. After removal of 3 bases from V and 7 bases from J, the junction contained 8 bases not matched to a gene. Germline V lookup: CDR1 SGHRS, CDR2 YFSETQ. This CDR3 contains 14 residues. The CDR3 is CASSYSQGAGGYTF. The CDR3 coding sequence is TGCGCCAGCAGCTACTCTCAGGGGGCAGGTGGCTACACCTTC.

This chain joins TRBV4-3 and TRBJ2-3; D is undetermined. The V gene's germline CDR1 is LGHNA and CDR2 YSLEER. The CDR3 loop spans 15 amino acids. V was shortened by 2 bases and J by 6 bases, with 15 bases between the two germline ends. The CDR3 sequence: CASSQILGLGDTQYF. CDR3 nucleotide sequence: TGCGCCAGCAGCCAAATTCTCGGCCTCGGGGATACGCAGTATTTT.

CDR3 loop: CATSDRAEQYF. In nucleotides, the CDR3 is TGTGCCACCTCGGACAGGGCCGAGCAGTACTTC. The V gene is TRBV15, the J gene TRBJ2-7; 8 bases are a match to TRBD1. This CDR3 contains 11 residues. Germline loops: CDR1 LNHNV, CDR2 YYDKDF (reference sequence). V lost 8 bases to trimming and J lost 6 bases; unmatched junction nucleotides: 3. The full variable domain, in which reference TRBV15 and TRBJ2-7 provide the parts outside the CDR3, is DAMVIQNPRYQVTQFGKPVTLSCSQTLNHNVMYWYQQKSSQAPKLLFHYYDKDFNNEADTPDNFQSRRPNTSFCFLDIRSPGLGDTAMYLCATSDRAEQYFGPGTRLTVT.

This chain joins TRBV27 and TRBJ2-7; D ambiguous. This CDR3 comprises 14 residues. Germline assignment: CDR1 MNHEY and CDR2 SMNVEV (reference sequence). Between the trimmed V and J ends, which lost 5 bases and 1 base, there was a span of 12 bases. The CDR3 protein is CASSPREISYEQYF. CDR3 nucleotide sequence: TGTGCCAGCAGTCCGAGAGAAATTTCCTACGAGCAGTACTTC.

This clone was counted only a few times. This chain joins TRBV5-4 and TRBJ1-2; the D is unclear. The CDR3 is 13 residues long. V shed 4 bases and J shed 2 bases, with 9 bases lying between them. The germline gives CDR1 SGHNT, CDR2 YYREEE (reference sequence). The CDR3 region is CASSPVLNYGYTF. The DNA for the CDR3 is TGTGCCAGCAGCCCAGTTTTGAACTATGGCTACACCTTC.

This chain joins TRBV28 and TRBJ1-6; D is perhaps TRBD1 (6 bases). CDR3 length equals 16 residues. Looked up from germline, CDR1 is MDHEN and CDR2 is SYDVKM. V was clipped by 3 bases and J by 10 bases, with 19 bases between them. CDR3 amino acids: CASSFLGGSGQSPLHF. The CDR3 DNA follows: TGTGCCAGCAGTTTTTTAGGGGGATCGGGCCAATCACCCCTCCACTTT.

The CDR3 sequence is CASSQEQGPGELFF. CDR3 DNA sequence: TGCGCCAGCAGCCAAGAACAGGGCCCCGGGGAGCTGTTTTTT. The rearrangement links TRBV4-3 to TRBJ2-2; tentatively, D is TRBD1 (6 bases). This CDR3 has 14 residues. V lost 0 bases, J lost 6 bases, and 8 bases lay in between. Germline V gene lookup returns CDR1 LGHNA and CDR2 YSLEER.

The genes are TRBV6-1 and TRBJ1-1; 7 positions match TRBD1. The CDR3 sequence is 15 residues long. V shed 5 bases, J shed 0 bases, and the junction held 6 bases outside the gene matches. Germline loops: CDR1 MNHNS, CDR2 SASEGT. CDR3: CASSLTTGMNTEAFF. In nucleotides, the CDR3 is TGTGCCAGCAGTTTAACGACAGGGATGAACACTGAAGCTTTCTTT.

The rearrangement uses TRBV7-9 and TRBJ2-5, with D maybe TRBD2 (5 bases). Trimming stripped 1 base from V and 5 bases from J, with 14 bases between. Germline V gives CDR1 SEHNR, CDR2 FQNEAQ (reference sequence). This CDR3 is 15 amino acids long. CDR3 nucleotide sequence: TGTGCCAGCAGCTTAGATTTCCTAGCACAGGAGACCCAGTACTTC. This translates into CASSLDFLAQETQYF. Full variable domain (rest looked up from reference TRBV7-9 and TRBJ2-5): DTGVSQNPRHKITKRGQNVTFRCDPISEHNRLYWYRQTLGQGPEFLTYFQNEAQLEKSRLLSDRFSAERPKGSFSTLEIQRTEQGDSAMYLCASSLDFLAQETQYFGPGTRLLVL.

The rearrangement links TRBV4-1 to TRBJ1-1, with a weak D call TRBD1 (6 bases). The V gene lost 4 bases and the J gene lost 3 bases, with 9 bases spanning the gap. Germline CDR1 and CDR2: MGHRA and YSYEKL. This CDR3 has 13 amino acids. The CDR3 is CASSLEGDTEAFF. The CDR3 DNA is TGCGCCAGCAGCCTCGAGGGGGACACTGAAGCTTTCTTT.

The rearrangement joins TRBV18 to TRBJ2-7; 10 bases are shared with TRBD1. Germline CDR1 reads KGHSH; CDR2 reads LQKENI. CDR3 size: 17 residues. V lost 4 bases to trimming and J lost 2 bases; unmatched junction nucleotides: 11. CDR3 region: CASSRGQGTVNAYEQYF. CDR3 sequence (DNA): TGTGCCAGCTCACGGGGACAGGGGACCGTTAATGCCTACGAGCAGTACTTC.

The chain carries TRBV7-6 and TRBJ2-5; D remains unclear. V was trimmed by 2 bases and J by 5 bases, leaving 12 bases between them. The CDR3 is 14 amino acids. Looked up from germline, CDR1 is SGHVS and CDR2 is FNYEAQ. The CDR3 DNA reads as TGTGCCAGCAGCTTAAGAGTAGCCGGGGAGACCCAGTACTTC. Translation: CASSLRVAGETQYF.

On this clone itself: Other DNA sequences within the sample encode an identical CDR3. The chain links TRBV2 to TRBJ2-5, with D maybe TRBD2 (5 bases). Trimming left V 6 bases short and J 4 bases short, with 9 bases between. Germline assignment: CDR1 SNHLY and CDR2 FYNNEI. The CDR3 covers 12 residues. The CDR3 nucleotides are TGTGCCAGCAGGCTAGCCGGAGAGACCCAGTACTTC. Its translation is CASRLAGETQYF.

This clone was detected once. The chain uses TRBV6-1 and TRBJ2-1; D may be TRBD1 (5 bases). Between the trimmed V and J ends, which lost 7 bases and 6 bases, there was a span of 10 bases. The CDR3 is 12 residues long. CDR1 is MNHNS and CDR2 is SASEGT in the germline V gene. CDR3 nucleotide sequence: TGTGCCAGCAAAGGGCAGGGCAATGAGCAGTTCTTC. Translating it yields CASKGQGNEQFF.

J is TRBJ2-5 and V is TRBV9; 15 bases are a match to TRBD2. J lost 5 bases, V lost 4 bases, and 9 bases had no gene match. Germline CDR1 and CDR2: SGDLS and YYNGEE. The CDR3 is 17 residues long. CDR3 sequence reads: CASSPGLAGGRFETQYF. CDR3 DNA sequence: TGTGCCAGCAGCCCAGGACTAGCGGGGGGGCGGTTCGAGACCCAGTACTTC.

The J gene is TRBJ2-5, the V gene TRBV10-1; maybe TRBD2 (6 bases). From germline, CDR1 is WNHNN and CDR2 SYGVQD (reference sequence). The CDR3 is 13 amino acids. Trimming took off 8 bases at V and 4 bases at J, with 14 bases between the two ends. CDR3 DNA sequence: TGCGCCAGCTTTGAGCGGGCGGGAGAGACCCAGTACTTC. It yields the protein CASFERAGETQYF.

The rearrangement joins TRBV11-2 to TRBJ2-3, with D perhaps TRBD1 (6 bases). The CDR3 covers 15 residues. Germline CDR1 reads SGHAT; CDR2 reads FQNNGV. Trimming took 2 bases from V and 0 from J, leaving 9 bases between them. The CDR3 bases are TGTGCCAGCAGCTTAACGGGACATAGCACAGATACGCAGTATTTT. As protein: CASSLTGHSTDTQYF. Looking up the rest from reference TRBV11-2 and TRBJ2-3 gives the full variable domain: EAGVAQSPRYKIIEKRQSVAFWCNPISGHATLYWYQQILGQGPKLLIQFQNNGVVDDSQLPKDRFSAERLKGVDSTLKIQPAKLEDSAVYLCASSLTGHSTDTQYFGPGTRLTVL.

This rearrangement joins TRBV4-1 to TRBJ2-1, with D perhaps matching TRBD2 (6 bases). CDR1 and CDR2 (germline): MGHRA, YSYEKL. CDR3 length equals 16 residues. V dropped 0 bases and J dropped 4 bases, with 13 bases sitting between them. CDR3 in DNA: TGCGCCAGCAGCCAAGAGTGGGGGACTGCGTACAATGAGCAGTTCTTC. Translation gives CASSQEWGTAYNEQFF.

The chain has TRBV19 and TRBJ2-4; D gene ambiguous. Trimming took off 3 bases at V and 0 bases at J, with 12 bases between the two ends. The CDR3 length is 16 residues. CDR1 is LNHDA and CDR2 is SQIVND in the germline V gene (reference sequence). CDR3 sequence reads: CASSIGSGIAKNIQYF. The CDR3 DNA follows: TGTGCCAGTAGTATTGGTTCAGGCATAGCCAAAAACATTCAGTACTTC.